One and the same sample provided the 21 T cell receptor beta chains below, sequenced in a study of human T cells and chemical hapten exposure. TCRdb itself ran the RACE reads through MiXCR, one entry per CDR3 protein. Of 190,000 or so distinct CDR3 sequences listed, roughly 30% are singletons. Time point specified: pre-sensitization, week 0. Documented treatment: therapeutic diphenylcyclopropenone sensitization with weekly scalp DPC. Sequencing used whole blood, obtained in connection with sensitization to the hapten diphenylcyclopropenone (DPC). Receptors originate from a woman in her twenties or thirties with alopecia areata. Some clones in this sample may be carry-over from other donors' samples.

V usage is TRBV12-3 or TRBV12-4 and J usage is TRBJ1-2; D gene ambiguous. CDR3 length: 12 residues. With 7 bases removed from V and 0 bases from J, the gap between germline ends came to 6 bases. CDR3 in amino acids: CASTRANYGYTF. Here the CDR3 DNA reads TGTGCCAGCACCCGAGCTAACTATGGCTACACCTTC.

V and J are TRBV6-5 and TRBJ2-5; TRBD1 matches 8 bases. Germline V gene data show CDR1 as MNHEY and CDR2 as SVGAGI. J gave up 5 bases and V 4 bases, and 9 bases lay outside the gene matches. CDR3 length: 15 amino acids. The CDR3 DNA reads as TGTGCCAGCAGTTCCGGGACAGGACTGCCGGAGACCCAGTACTTC. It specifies CASSSGTGLPETQYF.

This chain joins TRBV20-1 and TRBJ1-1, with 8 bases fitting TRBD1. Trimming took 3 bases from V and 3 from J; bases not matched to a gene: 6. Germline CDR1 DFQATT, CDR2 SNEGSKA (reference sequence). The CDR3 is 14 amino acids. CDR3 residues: CSARGDRSYTEAFF. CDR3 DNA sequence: TGCAGTGCTAGGGGGGACAGGAGCTACACTGAAGCTTTCTTT.

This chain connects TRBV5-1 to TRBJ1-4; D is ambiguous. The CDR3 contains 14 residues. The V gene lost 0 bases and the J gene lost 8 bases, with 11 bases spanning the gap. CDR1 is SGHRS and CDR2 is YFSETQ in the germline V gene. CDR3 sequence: CASSLGGPVEKLFF. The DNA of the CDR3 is TGCGCCAGCAGCTTGGGGGGTCCAGTGGAAAAACTGTTTTTT.

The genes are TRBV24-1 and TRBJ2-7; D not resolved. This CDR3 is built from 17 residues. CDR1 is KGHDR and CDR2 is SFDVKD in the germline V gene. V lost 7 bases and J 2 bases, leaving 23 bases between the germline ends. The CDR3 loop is CATSAGPHGTSAYEQYF. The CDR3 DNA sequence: TGTGCCACCAGCGCCGGACCCCATGGAACCTCCGCCTACGAGCAGTACTTC.

Here the CDR3 reads CASSSSGGNGQPQHF. DNA of the CDR3: TGTGCCAGCAGTTCGTCAGGGGGCAACGGCCAGCCCCAGCATTTT. This chain connects TRBV28 to TRBJ1-5, with 8 positions matching TRBD1. The CDR3 runs to 15 residues. With V trimmed by 4 bases and J by 7 bases, 9 bases remained unmatched. From germline, CDR1 is MDHEN and CDR2 SYDVKM.

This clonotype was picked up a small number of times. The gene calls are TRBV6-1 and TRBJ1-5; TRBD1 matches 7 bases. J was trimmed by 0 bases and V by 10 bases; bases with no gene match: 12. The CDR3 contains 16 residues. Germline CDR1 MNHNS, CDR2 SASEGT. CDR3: CATGTETSYSNQPQHF. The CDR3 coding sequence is TGTGCCACCGGGACAGAGACCAGTTATAGCAATCAGCCCCAGCATTTT.

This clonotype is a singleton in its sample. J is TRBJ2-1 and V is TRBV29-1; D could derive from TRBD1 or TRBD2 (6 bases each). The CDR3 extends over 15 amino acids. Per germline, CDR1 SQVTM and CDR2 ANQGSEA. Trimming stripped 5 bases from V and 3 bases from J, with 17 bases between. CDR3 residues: CSVSRDTGGYNEQFF. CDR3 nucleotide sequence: TGCAGCGTTAGCCGGGACACCGGGGGCTACAATGAGCAGTTCTTC.

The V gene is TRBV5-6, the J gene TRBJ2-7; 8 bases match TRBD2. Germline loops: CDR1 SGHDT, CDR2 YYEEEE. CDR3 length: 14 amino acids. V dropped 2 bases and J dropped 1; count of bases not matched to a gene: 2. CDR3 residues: CASSFIAGSYEQYF. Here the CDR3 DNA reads TGTGCCAGCAGCTTTATAGCGGGATCCTACGAGCAGTACTTC.

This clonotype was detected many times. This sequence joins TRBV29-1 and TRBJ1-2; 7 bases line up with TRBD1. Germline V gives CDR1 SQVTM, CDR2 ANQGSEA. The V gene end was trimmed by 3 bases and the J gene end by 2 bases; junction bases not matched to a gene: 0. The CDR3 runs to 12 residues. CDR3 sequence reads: CSVDRGNYGYTF. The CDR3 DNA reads TGCAGCGTTGACAGGGGGAACTATGGCTACACCTTC.

CDR3 amino acids: CASSHPVRDPQRYEKLFF. The CDR3 DNA reads TGTGCCAGCAGCCACCCTGTCCGGGACCCCCAACGTTATGAAAAACTGTTTTTT. The J gene is TRBJ1-4, the V gene TRBV6-2 or TRBV6-3; tentatively, D is TRBD1 (5 bases). This CDR3 comprises 18 residues. V gave up 6 bases and J gave up 6 bases, with 26 bases separating them. CDR1 MNHEY and CDR2 SVGEGT come from the germline V gene.

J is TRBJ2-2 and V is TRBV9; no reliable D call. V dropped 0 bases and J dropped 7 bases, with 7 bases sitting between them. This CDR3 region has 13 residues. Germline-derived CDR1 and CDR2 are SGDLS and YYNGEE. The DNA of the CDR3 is TGTGCCAGCAGCGTAGTCGATGGCGGGGAGCTGTTTTTT. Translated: CASSVVDGGELFF.

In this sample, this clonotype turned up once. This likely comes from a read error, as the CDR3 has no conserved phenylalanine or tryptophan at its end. The CDR3, as DNA: TGCAGCGGCGAATACACCGGGGAGCTGTTTTTA. Encoded protein: CSGEYTGELFL. The rearrangement links TRBV29-1 to TRBJ2-2; D gene uncertain. The CDR3 spans 11 residues. Trimming removed 7 bases from V and 3 bases from J, with 6 bases in between. Germline-derived CDR1 and CDR2 are SQVTM and ANQGSEA.

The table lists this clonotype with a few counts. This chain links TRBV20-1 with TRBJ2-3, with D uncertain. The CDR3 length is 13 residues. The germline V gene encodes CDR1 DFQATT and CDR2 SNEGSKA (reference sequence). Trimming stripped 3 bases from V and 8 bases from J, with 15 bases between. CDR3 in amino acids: CSARGSAFGTQYF. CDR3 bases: TGCAGTGCTAGGGGTTCGGCTTTTGGTACGCAGTATTTT.

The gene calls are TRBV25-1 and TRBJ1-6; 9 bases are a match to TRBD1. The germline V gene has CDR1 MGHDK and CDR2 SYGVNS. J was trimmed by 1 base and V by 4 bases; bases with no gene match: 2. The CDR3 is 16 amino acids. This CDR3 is CASSADRGSYNSPLHF. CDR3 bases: TGTGCCAGCAGTGCGGACAGGGGTTCCTATAATTCACCCCTCCACTTT.

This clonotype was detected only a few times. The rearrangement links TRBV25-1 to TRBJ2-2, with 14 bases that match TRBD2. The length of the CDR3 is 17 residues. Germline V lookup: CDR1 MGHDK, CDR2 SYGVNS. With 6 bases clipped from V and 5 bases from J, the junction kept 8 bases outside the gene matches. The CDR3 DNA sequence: TGTGCCAGCAGGCCGACTAGCGGGAGGGCCGGAACCGGGGAGCTGTTTTTT. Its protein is CASRPTSGRAGTGELFF.

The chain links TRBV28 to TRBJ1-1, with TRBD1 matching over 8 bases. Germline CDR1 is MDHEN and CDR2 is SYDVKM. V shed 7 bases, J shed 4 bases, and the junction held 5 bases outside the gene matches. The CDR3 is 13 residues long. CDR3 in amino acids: CASIVTGGTEAFF. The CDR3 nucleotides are TGTGCCAGCATCGTAACAGGGGGCACTGAAGCTTTCTTT.

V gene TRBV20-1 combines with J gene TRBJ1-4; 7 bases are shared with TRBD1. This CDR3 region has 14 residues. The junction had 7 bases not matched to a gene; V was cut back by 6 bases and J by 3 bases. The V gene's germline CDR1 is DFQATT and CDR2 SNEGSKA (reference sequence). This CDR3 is CSASPGTANEKLFF. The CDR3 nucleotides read TGCAGTGCCTCTCCCGGGACAGCTAATGAAAAACTGTTTTTT.

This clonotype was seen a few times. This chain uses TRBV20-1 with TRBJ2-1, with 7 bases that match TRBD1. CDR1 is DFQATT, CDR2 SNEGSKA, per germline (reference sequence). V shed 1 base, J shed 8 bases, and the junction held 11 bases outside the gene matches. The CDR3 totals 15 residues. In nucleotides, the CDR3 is TGCAGTGCTAGAGCGAACAGGGGCAAGGGTCATGAGCAGTTCTTC. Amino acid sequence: CSARANRGKGHEQFF.

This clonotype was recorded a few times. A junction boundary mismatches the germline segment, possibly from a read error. The CDR3 nucleotides are TGTGCCAGCAGCCTAGCGGGATTTGAGACCCAGTACTTC. Translating it yields CASSLAGFETQYF. This chain uses TRBV7-2 with TRBJ2-5, with 9 positions matching TRBD2. Per the germline V gene, CDR1 is SGHTA and CDR2 is FQGNSA. This CDR3 comprises 13 residues. Using reference TRBV7-2 and TRBJ2-5 for the parts outside the CDR3, the full variable domain is GAGVSQSPSNKVTEKGKDVELRCDPISGHTALYWYRQSLGQGLEFLIYFQGNSAPDKSGLPSDRFSAERTGGSVSTLTIQRTQQEDSAVYLCASSLAGFETQYFGPGTRLLVL.

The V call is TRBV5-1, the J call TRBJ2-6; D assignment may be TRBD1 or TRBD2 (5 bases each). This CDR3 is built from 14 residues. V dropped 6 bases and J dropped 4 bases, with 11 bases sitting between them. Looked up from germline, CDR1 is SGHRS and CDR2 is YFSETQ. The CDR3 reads CASKLGAGANVLTF. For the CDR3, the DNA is TGCGCCAGCAAACTAGGGGCCGGGGCCAACGTCCTGACTTTC.